The 32 T cell receptor beta chains listed next were all sequenced from one sample in a study of T cells in Graves' hyperthyroidism and ophthalmopathy. Amplification of TCR beta CDR3 regions used RNA as the template. In the first-round RT-PCR of the TCR CDR3, the HTBI primer set was used. TCRdb itself ran the multiplex PCR reads through MiXCR, one entry per CDR3 protein. This table has about 500,000 distinct CDR3 sequences, over 15% appearing once. What was sequenced was blood. These receptors originate from a woman aged 18 to 35 with Graves' hyperthyroidism.

This clonotype has a count of ten or more. The CDR3 reads CASSERLRWNTEAFF. CDR3 nucleotide sequence: TGTGCCAGCAGTGAAAGGCTCAGATGGAACACTGAAGCTTTCTTT. The genes are TRBV2 and TRBJ1-1; no definite D call. The CDR3 consists of 15 residues. CDR1 and CDR2 (germline): SNHLY, FYNNEI. Trimming pared 2 bases from V and 1 base from J, leaving 11 bases between.

This clonotype was counted at least ten times. The genes are TRBV20-1 and TRBJ1-2, with no clear D. V was trimmed by 1 base and J by 0 bases, leaving 12 bases between them. Germline V gene sequence: CDR1 DFQATT, CDR2 SNEGSKA (reference sequence). This CDR3 is 15 amino acids long. Here the CDR3 DNA reads TGCAGTGCTAGAGGCCGGCGGGGTCCTAACTATGGCTACACCTTC. Amino acids: CSARGRRGPNYGYTF.

The genes are TRBV18 and TRBJ2-1; TRBD2 agrees at 8 bases. Germline CDR1 and CDR2: KGHSH and LQKENI. Trimming took 5 bases from V and 0 from J; bases not matched to a gene: 9. The CDR3 is 17 amino acids. The CDR3 coding sequence is TGTGCCAGCTCAGGCTATAGCGGGGCCCCCTCCTACAATGAGCAGTTCTTC. This gives the protein CASSGYSGAPSYNEQFF.

The chain has TRBV4-3 and TRBJ1-2, with D unclear. The CDR3 covers 14 residues. Germline loops: CDR1 LGHNA, CDR2 YSLEER. Deletions cut 2 bases from V and 4 bases from J, with 11 bases between. CDR3 nucleotides: TGCGCCAGCAGCCAAATCAGGAGTGGCTATGGCTACACCTTC. The encoded protein is CASSQIRSGYGYTF.

This clonotype was recorded many times. V and J are TRBV12-3 or TRBV12-4 and TRBJ2-1; TRBD1 agrees at 9 bases. The CDR3 runs 14 residues. V gave up 4 bases and J gave up 6 bases; unmatched junction bases: 4. The CDR3 protein is CASSWGTGSNEQFF. The CDR3, as DNA: TGTGCCAGCAGTTGGGGGACAGGGAGCAATGAGCAGTTCTTC.

V and J are TRBV20-1 and TRBJ1-5; D gene ambiguous. CDR1 and CDR2 (germline): DFQATT, SNEGSKA (reference sequence). This CDR3 contains 15 residues. V lost 0 bases and J 0 bases, leaving 9 bases between the germline ends. This CDR3 reads CSARDPDGSNQPQHF. For the CDR3, the DNA is TGCAGTGCTAGAGATCCGGACGGTAGCAATCAGCCCCAGCATTTT.

This clonotype was detected many times. The V and J genes are TRBV20-1 and TRBJ2-1, with a weak D call TRBD2 (6 bases). The CDR3 contains 16 residues. CDR1 is DFQATT, CDR2 SNEGSKA, per germline (reference sequence). V was cut by 0 bases and J by 2 bases, with 14 bases left in between. CDR3 in DNA: TGCAGTGCTAGAGATAGGGTAGCGGTCACCTACAATGAGCAGTTCTTC. This sequence encodes CSARDRVAVTYNEQFF.

This clonotype was recorded many times. This chain links TRBV7-9 with TRBJ2-7; 8 bases fit TRBD2. There are 15 residues in the CDR3. Unmatched junction bases numbered 10, after V lost 6 bases and J lost 3 bases. Looked up from germline, CDR1 is SEHNR and CDR2 is FQNEAQ (reference sequence). The CDR3 region has the DNA TGTGCCAGCAGGCCCGGCCTCGGGGGGGACTACGAGCAGTACTTC. This sequence encodes CASRPGLGGDYEQYF.

The chain has TRBV5-5 and TRBJ1-2; 11 bases are a match to TRBD1. Trimming removed 7 bases from V and 7 bases from J; junction bases left unmatched: 9. Germline CDR1 SGHKS, CDR2 YYEKEE (reference sequence). This CDR3 is 14 amino acids long. The CDR3 DNA sequence: TGTGCCAGCGGCAAACCTGGACAGGGGGCTGGCTACACCTTC. It encodes CASGKPGQGAGYTF.

V gene TRBV19 combines with J gene TRBJ1-2; possibly TRBD1 for D (5 bases). The CDR3 is made up of 14 amino acids. CDR1 is LNHDA, CDR2 SQIVND, per germline (reference sequence). The V end was cut by 7 bases, the J end by 0 bases, with 12 bases between. In DNA, the CDR3 is TGTGCCAGTATCCCAACGACAGCTAACTATGGCTACACCTTC. This gives the protein CASIPTTANYGYTF.

There are a few counts of this clonotype. The chain carries TRBV4-2 and TRBJ1-1; weak D call: TRBD1 (6 bases). Per germline, CDR1 LGHNA and CDR2 YNFKEQ. The CDR3 has 14 amino acids. The V end lost 1 base, the J end lost 11 bases, and 17 bases lay between the germline ends. CDR3 coding DNA: TGTGCCAGCAGCCAAGCTTCGGGGGCGGTAATTGCTTTCTTT. It translates to CASSQASGAVIAFF.

This clonotype was detected many times. This chain connects TRBV11-1 to TRBJ2-5; 10 positions match TRBD2. The CDR3 loop spans 15 amino acids. V shed 2 bases and J 3 bases; nucleotides not matched to a gene: 3. The germline V gene encodes CDR1 SGHAT and CDR2 FQDESV (reference sequence). The CDR3 protein is CASSLPGLAEETQYF. CDR3 DNA: TGTGCCAGCAGCTTACCCGGACTAGCGGAAGAGACCCAGTACTTC.

This clonotype occurred many times. The CDR3 sequence is CSAHPGQGMSNQPQHF. Here the CDR3 DNA reads TGCAGTGCTCATCCGGGACAGGGAATGAGCAATCAGCCCCAGCATTTT. The rearrangement joins TRBV20-1 to TRBJ1-5; 9 bases line up with TRBD1. The V gene's germline CDR1 is DFQATT and CDR2 SNEGSKA (reference sequence). The junction had 9 bases not matched to a gene; V was cut back by 5 bases and J by 1 base. The CDR3 runs to 16 residues.

This rearrangement joins TRBV20-1 to TRBJ1-5; TRBD1 matches 7 bases. The CDR3 length is 13 residues. Germline CDR1 is DFQATT and CDR2 is SNEGSKA (reference sequence). CDR3 sequence reads: CSSSRGAGQPQHF. The CDR3 nucleotides are TGCAGCTCTTCCAGGGGGGCCGGTCAGCCCCAGCATTTT.

V usage is TRBV28 and J usage is TRBJ1-5, with 10 bases lining up with TRBD1. With V trimmed by 7 bases and J by 8 bases, 14 bases remained unmatched. Germline V lookup: CDR1 MDHEN, CDR2 SYDVKM. The CDR3 contains 16 residues. The CDR3, as DNA: TGTGCCAGCAACCCAGGCGCCGGGACAGGGGTGAAGCCCCAGCATTTT. This encodes CASNPGAGTGVKPQHF.

This clonotype came up many times. The chain carries TRBV7-3 and TRBJ2-2, with D possibly being TRBD1 (5 bases). This CDR3 has 13 amino acids. The germline V and J ends were trimmed by 8 bases and 1 base, with 8 bases remaining between them. The germline CDR1 and CDR2 sequences are SGHTA and FQGTGA. The CDR3 loop is CASGHWNTGELFF. CDR3 bases: TGTGCCAGCGGACACTGGAACACCGGGGAGCTGTTTTTT.

This clonotype was counted ten times or more. The gene calls are TRBV13 and TRBJ2-1; a weak D match, TRBD2 (6 bases). CDR3 length equals 16 residues. The germline V gene encodes CDR1 PRHDT and CDR2 FYEKMQ (reference sequence). V was clipped by 2 bases and J by 7 bases, with 18 bases between them. For the CDR3, the DNA is TGTGCCAGCAGCTTATTGGCGGGAAGATGGGGGAATGAGCAGTTCTTC. It yields the protein CASSLLAGRWGNEQFF. Drawing the rest from reference TRBV13 and TRBJ2-1, the complete variable domain is AAGVIQSPRHLIKEKRETATLKCYPIPRHDTVYWYQQGPGQDPQFLISFYEKMQSDKGSIPDRFSAQQFSDYHSELNMSSLELGDSALYFCASSLLAGRWGNEQFFGPGTRLTVL.

The chain recombines TRBV7-9 with TRBJ2-1, with TRBD2 matching over 7 bases. Germline CDR1 is SEHNR and CDR2 is FQNEAQ (reference sequence). V trimming: 1 base; J trimming: 8 bases; junction bases outside the gene matches: 8. The CDR3 length is 15 residues. DNA of the CDR3: TGTGCCAGCAGCTTAGGGTCTGGGAGGGGCGATGAGCAGTTCTTC. It encodes CASSLGSGRGDEQFF. The entire variable domain, with the rest obtained from reference TRBV7-9 and TRBJ2-1, is as follows: DTGVSQNPRHKITKRGQNVTFRCDPISEHNRLYWYRQTLGQGPEFLTYFQNEAQLEKSRLLSDRFSAERPKGSFSTLEIQRTEQGDSAMYLCASSLGSGRGDEQFFGPGTRLTVL.

This clonotype was seen many times. This chain links TRBV2 with TRBJ2-3, with D possibly being TRBD1 (6 bases). The length of the CDR3 is 14 residues. With 4 bases removed from V and 0 bases from J, the gap between germline ends came to 8 bases. Germline lookup yields CDR1 SNHLY and CDR2 FYNNEI. The CDR3 bases are TGTGCCAGCAGTGCACAGGGTAGCACAGATACGCAGTATTTT. It is translated as CASSAQGSTDTQYF.

This clonotype was found many times. The rearrangement uses TRBV11-2 and TRBJ2-7, with 9 bases fitting TRBD1. J gave up 3 bases and V 2 bases, and 5 bases lay outside the gene matches. The CDR3 is made up of 15 amino acids. Per germline, CDR1 SGHAT and CDR2 FQNNGV. This chain's CDR3 is CASSLHGQGLYEQYF. CDR3 nucleotide sequence: TGTGCCAGCAGCTTACACGGACAGGGGCTCTACGAGCAGTACTTC.

The table lists this clonotype with many counts. The chain employs TRBV7-2 and TRBJ2-7; D gene uncertain. V was clipped by 4 bases and J by 2 bases, with 6 bases between them. This CDR3 has 12 residues. Germline V gene sequence: CDR1 SGHTA, CDR2 FQGNSA. Here the CDR3 reads CASSSTTYEQYF. The CDR3 DNA sequence: TGTGCCAGCAGCTCCACGACCTACGAGCAGTACTTC. Full variable domain (remainder filled in from reference TRBV7-2 and TRBJ2-7): GAGVSQSPSNKVTEKGKDVELRCDPISGHTALYWYRQSLGQGLEFLIYFQGNSAPDKSGLPSDRFSAERTGGSVSTLTIQRTQQEDSAVYLCASSSTTYEQYFGPGTRLTVT.

J is TRBJ1-5 and V is TRBV12-3 or TRBV12-4; possibly TRBD1 for D (6 bases). The ends were cut back, 7 bases at V and 6 bases at J, with 16 bases in the middle. The CDR3 length is 14 residues. CDR3 protein: CASTTPGVRQPQHF. The CDR3 bases are TGTGCCAGCACAACTCCAGGGGTTCGTCAGCCCCAGCATTTT.

This clonotype was seen only a few times. The rearrangement uses TRBV9 and TRBJ1-3, with D perhaps TRBD1 (5 bases). The CDR3 runs 12 residues. Trimming shortened V by 7 bases and J by 3 bases, and 8 bases separated the two germline ends. The germline V gene encodes CDR1 SGDLS and CDR2 YYNGEE. This chain's CDR3 is CASWGGGNTIYF. In DNA, the CDR3 is TGTGCCAGCTGGGGCGGTGGAAACACCATATATTTT.

This clonotype was found a few times. The chain couples TRBV11-2 to TRBJ1-2; tentatively, D is TRBD1 (6 bases). Germline loops: CDR1 SGHAT, CDR2 FQNNGV. Trimming left V 7 bases short and J 5 bases short, with 20 bases between. The CDR3 has 15 residues. Written as DNA, the CDR3 is TGTGCCAGCACCACCGGGGGGGCGCGGGGTTATGGCTACACCTTC. Translating it yields CASTTGGARGYGYTF.

This clonotype was recorded at least ten times. V usage is TRBV24-1 and J usage is TRBJ2-1, with 10 nucleotides matching TRBD2. This CDR3 has 16 residues. CDR1 and CDR2 from the germline V gene are KGHDR and SFDVKD. V was pared by 1 base and J by 6 bases, with 5 bases of the junction left unmatched. This chain's CDR3 is CATSDLSSGSPNEQFF. The CDR3 DNA reads TGTGCCACCAGTGATTTATCTAGCGGGAGTCCCAATGAGCAGTTCTTC.

The rearrangement links TRBV20-1 to TRBJ2-5, with 9 bases identical to TRBD2. Germline V gives CDR1 DFQATT, CDR2 SNEGSKA (reference sequence). This CDR3 region has 13 residues. V lost 8 bases and J lost 5; bases outside the gene matches: 9. CDR3 nucleotide sequence: TGCAGTATCTTAGCGGGAGAGAGGGAGACCCAGTACTTC. Its protein is CSILAGERETQYF.

This clonotype was seen a few times. The chain links TRBV2 to TRBJ2-3; maybe TRBD2 (6 bases). Germline lookup yields CDR1 SNHLY and CDR2 FYNNEI. Trimming took 6 bases from V and 2 from J, leaving 15 bases between them. The CDR3 sequence is 15 residues long. For the CDR3, the DNA is TGTGCCAGCAGCTCTAACGGGGGAGACACAGATACGCAGTATTTT. Translating gives CASSSNGGDTDTQYF.

This clonotype was observed a few times. The chain links TRBV5-4 to TRBJ1-4; D unresolved. The CDR3 has 15 amino acids. V gave up 1 base and J gave up 8 bases, with 15 bases separating them. Germline assignment: CDR1 SGHNT and CDR2 YYREEE (reference sequence). In DNA form, the CDR3 reads TGTGCCAGCAGCTTGTCGTCCGGCGGAGCCGAAAAACTGTTTTTT. Protein product: CASSLSSGGAEKLFF.

This clonotype has just a few counts. The chain uses TRBV27 and TRBJ2-7; maybe TRBD2 (5 bases). The V end lost 3 bases, the J end lost 6 bases, and 12 bases lay between the germline ends. The CDR3 extends over 13 amino acids. Germline CDR1 is MNHEY and CDR2 is SMNVEV (reference sequence). CDR3 DNA sequence: TGTGCCAGCAGTTTCCAAAGCGGTTTCGAGCAGTACTTC. Translating it yields CASSFQSGFEQYF.

This clonotype was seen ten or more times. The genes are TRBV5-5 and TRBJ2-7, with TRBD1 as a possible D gene (5 bases). Germline V gene data show CDR1 as SGHKS and CDR2 as YYEKEE (reference sequence). The CDR3 has 16 amino acids. V was trimmed by 3 bases and J by 7 bases, leaving 23 bases between them. As DNA, the CDR3 is TGTGCCAGCAGCTACAACGGACACGCGCGTGCGATTGAGCAGTACTTC. Protein: CASSYNGHARAIEQYF.

This clonotype was observed a handful of times. V gene TRBV2 combines with J gene TRBJ2-2; a weak D match, TRBD1 (5 bases). The V end was cut by 1 base, the J end by 1 base, with 7 bases between. CDR1 and CDR2 from the germline V gene are SNHLY and FYNNEI. The CDR3 totals 15 residues. In nucleotides, the CDR3 is TGTGCCAGCAGTGAAGTAGGGGTGAACACCGGGGAGCTGTTTTTT. This sequence encodes CASSEVGVNTGELFF.

This clonotype occurred many times. The genes are TRBV11-2 and TRBJ2-7, with a possible D match to TRBD1 (5 bases). The CDR3 has 14 residues. V shed 5 bases and J shed 7 bases, with 18 bases lying between them. From germline, CDR1 is SGHAT and CDR2 FQNNGV. CDR3 nucleotide sequence: TGTGCCAGCAGCGCCGACGCGGCAGGGTGGGAGCAGTACTTC. Protein sequence: CASSADAAGWEQYF.